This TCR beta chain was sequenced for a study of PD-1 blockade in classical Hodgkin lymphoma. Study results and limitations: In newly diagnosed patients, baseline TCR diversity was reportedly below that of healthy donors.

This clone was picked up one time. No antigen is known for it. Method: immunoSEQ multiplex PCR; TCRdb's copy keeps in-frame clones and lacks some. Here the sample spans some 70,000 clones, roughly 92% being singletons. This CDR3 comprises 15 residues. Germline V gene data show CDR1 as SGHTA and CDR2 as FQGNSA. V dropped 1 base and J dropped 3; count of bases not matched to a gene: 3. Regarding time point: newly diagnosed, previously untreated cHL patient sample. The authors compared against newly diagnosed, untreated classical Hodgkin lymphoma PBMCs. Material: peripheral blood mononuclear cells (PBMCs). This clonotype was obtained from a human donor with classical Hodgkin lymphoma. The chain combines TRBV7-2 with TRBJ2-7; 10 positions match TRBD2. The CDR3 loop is CASSLDQRGGYEQYF. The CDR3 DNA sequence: TGTGCCAGCAGCTTAGATCAGCGGGGGGGCTACGAGCAGTACTTC. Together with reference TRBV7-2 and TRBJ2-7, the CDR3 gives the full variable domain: GAGVSQSPSNKVTEKGKDVELRCDPISGHTALYWYRQSLGQGLEFLIYFQGNSAPDKSGLPSDRFSAERTGGSVSTLTIQRTQQEDSAVYLCASSLDQRGGYEQYFGPGTRLTVT.